The T cell receptor beta chain under discussion was sequenced for a study of T-cell reconstitution after alpha-beta-depleted transplantation in children. Notes on the study in general: T-cell numbers and diversity, one year after transplant, stemmed largely from T cells that were newly produced. Some patients' high day-60 TCRbeta diversity was traced to surviving recipient T cells and thymic progenitors. As was reported, about two months after transplant, alpha-beta T cells came from several hundred expanded graft clones.

On this clonotype: The antigen remains unidentified.

Germline V CDR1 and CDR2: MNHNS, SASEGT. V lost 7 bases and J lost 8, with 15 bases in between. The CDR3 consists of 13 residues. Unique molecular identifiers were used in preparing the TCRbeta library. TCRdb re-called the PCR reads with MiXCR, one entry per CDR3 protein. Here the sample spans 500,000 to 750,000 distinct CDR3 sequences, roughly 27% being singletons. This chain uses TRBV6-1 with TRBJ2-1, with a weak D call TRBD2 (6 bases). The sample consisted of PBMCs, taken before TCRalphabeta/CD19-depleted stem cell transplant. This TCR derives from a boy younger than two with Wiskott-Aldrich syndrome, due to receive a stem cell transplant. This chain's CDR3 is CASTFGTHDEQFF. Written as DNA, the CDR3 is TGTGCCAGCACCTTCGGGACTCACGATGAGCAGTTCTTC.